The clone carrying this T cell receptor beta chain has a count of ten or more. Its antigen is undetermined. The length of the CDR3 is 12 residues. Trimming took 6 bases from V and 2 from J, leaving 10 bases between them. Germline CDR1 and CDR2: DFQATT and SNEGSKA (reference sequence). The record originates from a study of naive and memory T cell subsets. Study findings and constraints: Over 95% of naive TCR sequences appeared only once, unlike memory subsets.

Cells stained for CD3, CD4, CD8, CD45RA, CD27 and viability were sorted into four CD45RA/CD27 subsets. Two oligonucleotides, mixed equimolar, formed the beta constant-region primer covering TRBC1 and TRBC2. TCRdb reprocessed the UMI-ligation and nested PCR reads via MiXCR and lists one record per CDR3 protein. Of some 87,000 distinct CDR3 sequences listed, approximately 6.5% are singletons. Sequencing used central memory CD4+ T cells from blood. The gene calls are TRBV20-1 and TRBJ1-2, with D uncertain. The clonotype was recovered from a human donor in good health. The CDR3: CSATHQNYGYTF. The CDR3 DNA is TGCAGTGCCACCCACCAAAACTATGGCTACACCTTC.